Listed here is a single TCR beta chain. A few counts support this clone. The specificity of this receptor is unknown. Within one base of it there is no much larger clone, and no base qualities were kept. TCR beta CDR3 regions were amplified by multiplex PCR with the immunoSEQ immune profiling system according to the manufacturer's instructions. Sequencing was performed on an Illumina NextSeq system. Under the source paper's analysis protocol: The immunoSEQ Analyzer platform handled processing of the sequence data, and clonality was calculated by taking the square root of Simpson's index of productive rearrangements. Jensen-Shannon distance served as the measure of similarity in V and J usage, while OLGA was used to compute CDR3 generation probabilities. The researchers looked up shared CDR3 sequences in the immuneACCESS database (August 2020) and in VDJdb (December 2020). TCRdb retrieved this table from immuneACCESS and kept in-frame rearrangements only. Not all clones are present; in checked studies, unresolved V genes account for under half, and no reason is known for the remainder. V, J and clone size are those of that table, while D and trimming were read from the DNA. The sample yields 30,000 or so clones; approximately 72% were counted once. The ten largest make up 0.78% of the sample.

The twin pairs came from the European Cystic Fibrosis Twin and Sibling Study Cohort, a cohort that recruited patients from over a hundred CF clinics across 14 European countries. Zygosity and CFTR genotype were verified in-house, and zygosity was tested by multiplex PCR of nine short tandem repeat loci. Peripheral blood was sampled from each twin, and clinical parameters were recorded on the day of blood sampling. Phenol/chloroform extraction was used to isolate genomic DNA from peripheral blood cells, and the DNA was then kept in TE buffer at 4 degrees C. The data were taken from a study of monozygotic twins with cystic fibrosis (dated by TCRdb to about 2021). Regarding the complete study: Barcoded libraries were prepared from approximately 2.9 micrograms of fragmented DNA with approximately 15 PCR cycles. To assess genetic influence on V and J gene usage, the study compared TCR beta repertoires within and across 16 monozygotic twin pairs with cystic fibrosis. Twins were ranked among 1,060 cohort participants for weight-for-height and FEVPerc (FEV1 disease centile) at the day of blood sampling. The cohort comprised ten female and six male twin pairs aged roughly 2.0 to 40 years, median 9.1 years, mostly children and adolescents. Data for three of the twin pairs had been reported previously in another context. What the study reported, not specific to this receptor: The cohort was small, and the number of shared CDR3s showed no association with age, concordance or disease severity. The greatest similarity to the co-twin was observed for V gene usage in 13 of 16 pairs and for J usage in 8 of 16 pairs, which suggested genetic constraints. Sharing of nucleotide-identical clonotypes was significantly greater within monozygotic CF twin pairs than between unrelated CF individuals (P = 0.000026, Mann-Whitney). Simpson clonality was generally low (median approximately 0.0089), suggesting a naive-dominated repertoire, with higher clonality in the most severely affected patients.

Germline trimming: 4 bases from V, 2 bases from J; junction bases outside gene matches: 7. The CDR3 runs 16 residues from the cysteine to the phenylalanine. Only the CDR3 region is kept as DNA, spanning 48 bases read in frame from base 1. The sequencing input was blood. The sequence is built from TRBV23-1 and TRBJ2-4; 8 bases in the junction line up with TRBD1. TRBV23-1 falls under the ORF class, with uncertain function. The receptor comes from a girl aged 10-17 years with cystic fibrosis. The bases read TGCGCCAGCAGTCCCTCGGGGGACAGGACCAAAAACATTCAGTACTTC. This yields the protein CASSPSGDRTKNIQYF.